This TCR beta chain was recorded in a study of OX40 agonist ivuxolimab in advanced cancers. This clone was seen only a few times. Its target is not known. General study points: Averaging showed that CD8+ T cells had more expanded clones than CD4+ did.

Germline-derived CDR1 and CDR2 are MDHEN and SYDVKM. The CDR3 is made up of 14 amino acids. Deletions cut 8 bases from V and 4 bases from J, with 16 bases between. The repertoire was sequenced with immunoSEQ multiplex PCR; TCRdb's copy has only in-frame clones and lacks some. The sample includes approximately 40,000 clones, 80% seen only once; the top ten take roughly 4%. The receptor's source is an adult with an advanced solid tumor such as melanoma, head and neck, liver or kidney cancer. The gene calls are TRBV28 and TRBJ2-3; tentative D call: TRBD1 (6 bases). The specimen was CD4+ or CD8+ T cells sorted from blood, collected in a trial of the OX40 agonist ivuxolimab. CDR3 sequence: CASQGSPRPDTQYF. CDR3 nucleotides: TGTGCCAGCCAGGGGTCCCCACGGCCAGATACGCAGTATTTT.